The rows below give T cell receptor beta chains drawn from one sample of a study of OX40 agonist ivuxolimab in advanced cancers. Sequenced by immunoSEQ multiplex PCR; TCRdb stores in-frame clones only, minus some. The sample holds approximately 8,800 clones, 70% to 80% seen once. The sequencing used CD4+ or CD8+ T cells sorted from blood, collected in a trial of the OX40 agonist ivuxolimab. The receptors here all came from an adult with an advanced solid tumor such as melanoma, head and neck, liver or kidney cancer. CDR3s include the opening cysteine and the closing phenylalanine or tryptophan. The D gene is left open where the match is weak. The size of a clone is reported for some rows only, either as once, few or many, or as a class for expanded clones.

clone size	J gene	D gene	V gene	CDR3 DNA	CDR3 protein
NA	TRBJ1-1	TRBD1	TRBV7-3	TGTGCCAGCAGCGATGGGACAGGGTACCCCACTGAAGCTTTCTTT	CASSDGTGYPTEAFF
NA	TRBJ2-2	NA	TRBV15	TGTGCCACCAGCAGAGATAGGGTCCGCGCGAACACCGGGGAGCTGTTTTTT	CATSRDRVRANTGELFF
NA	TRBJ2-7	NA	TRBV11-3	TGTGCCAGCAGCCCCCTGGGTGATTCCTACGAGCAGTACTTC	CASSPLGDSYEQYF
few	TRBJ1-5	NA	TRBV2	TGTGCCAGCAGAAAGACAGGAAATAGCAATCAGCCCCAGCATTTT	CASRKTGNSNQPQHF
NA	TRBJ2-1	TRBD2	TRBV7-8	TGTGCCAGCAGCCTCCAGGCCGGGACTAGCGGGGGGCCCTACAATGAGCAGTTCTTC	CASSLQAGTSGGPYNEQFF
medium-sized	TRBJ1-1	TRBD1	TRBV13	TGTGCCAGCAGCTCGGACAGGGTGACTGAAGCTTTCTTT	CASSSDRVTEAFF
NA	TRBJ2-7	NA	TRBV9	TGTGCCAGCAGCGTCGGGACCGCGGGCCACGAGCAGTACTTC	CASSVGTAGHEQYF
NA	TRBJ2-4	NA	TRBV9	TGTGCCAGCAGCGTAGCGGAGGGTTTAGCCAAAAACATTCAGTACTTC	CASSVAEGLAKNIQYF
medium-sized	TRBJ2-5	NA	TRBV27	TGTGCCAGCAATCCCGCGGGTCAGCCCCAAGAGACCCAGTACTTC	CASNPAGQPQETQYF
NA	TRBJ2-7	NA	TRBV21-1	TGTGCCAGCAGCACTAAGGCGGGGGCCGGGAATTACGAGCAGTACTTC	CASSTKAGAGNYEQYF
NA	TRBJ2-3	NA	TRBV9	TGTGCCAGCAGCGTGAGTGGTGATACGCAGTATTTT	CASSVSGDTQYF
NA	TRBJ2-7	NA	TRBV7-3	TGTGCCAGCAGCAGTGTGTGGGAGCAGTACTTC	CASSSVWEQYF
NA	TRBJ2-7	TRBD2	TRBV15	TGTGCCACCAGCAGAGGACTAGCGGGGGGGCCGAAGGAGCAGTACTTC	CATSRGLAGGPKEQYF
NA	TRBJ1-2	NA	TRBV23-1	TGCGCCAGGACGGGCCTCAGGAGTTGTTACACCTTC	CARTGLRSCYTF
NA	TRBJ2-3	TRBD1	TRBV9	TGTGCCAGCAGCGCTCCGTCGACAGGGTCCACAGATACGCAGTATTTT	CASSAPSTGSTDTQYF
NA	TRBJ1-2	NA	TRBV6-9	TGTGCCAGCAGTTACCTAAAGGACTATGGCTACACCTTC	CASSYLKDYGYTF
large	TRBJ2-1	NA	TRBV9	TGTGCCAGCAGCGTAGGAAGCTCTGAGCAGTTCTTC	CASSVGSSEQFF
NA	TRBJ2-5	NA	TRBV14	TGTGCCAGCAGCCAAGCCCGGGTGGAGCCCTTAGGGACCCAGTACTTC	CASSQARVEPLGTQYF